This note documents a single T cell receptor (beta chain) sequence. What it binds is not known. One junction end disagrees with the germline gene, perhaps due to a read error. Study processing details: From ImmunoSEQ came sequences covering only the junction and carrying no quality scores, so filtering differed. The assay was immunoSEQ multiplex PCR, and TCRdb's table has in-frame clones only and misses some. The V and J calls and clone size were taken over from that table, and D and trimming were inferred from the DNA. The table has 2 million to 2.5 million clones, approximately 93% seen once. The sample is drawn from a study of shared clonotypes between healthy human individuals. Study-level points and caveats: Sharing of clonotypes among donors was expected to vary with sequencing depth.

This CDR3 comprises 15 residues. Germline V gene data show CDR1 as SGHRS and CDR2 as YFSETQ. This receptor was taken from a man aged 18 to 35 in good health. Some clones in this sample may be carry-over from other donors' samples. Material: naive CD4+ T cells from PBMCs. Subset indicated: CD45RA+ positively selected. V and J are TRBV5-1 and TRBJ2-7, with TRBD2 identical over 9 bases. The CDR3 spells CASRLASGTSYEQYF. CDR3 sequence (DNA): TGCGCCAGCAGGTTGGCTAGCGGGACCTCCTACGAGCAGTACTTC.